A single T cell receptor (beta chain) is shown here with its context. The data are from a study of memory CD4+ T cells and cytomegalovirus serostatus. Single viable CD3+CD4+CD8-CD45RO+ cells were sorted as the memory CD4+ T cells. Serostatus was set by detecting CMV pp150, pp28, p38, p52 IgG. TCRdb keeps only in-frame clones here, not all; method: immunoSEQ multiplex PCR. Of roughly 86,000 clones in the sample, about 80% were seen once. Sequenced material: memory CD4+ T cells from blood. The receptor comes from an adult in good health and CMV-seropositive.

CDR3: CASRSGTAYEQYF. In nucleotides, the CDR3 is TGTGCCAGCAGATCCGGGACAGCCTACGAGCAGTACTTC. This rearrangement joins TRBV6-1 to TRBJ2-7; 7 positions match TRBD1. CDR3 length equals 13 residues. Germline V gene sequence: CDR1 MNHNS, CDR2 SASEGT. V gave up 6 bases and J gave up 2 bases; unmatched junction bases: 4.